A single sample is the source of the 22 T cell receptor beta chains below, sequenced in a study of blood T cell repertoires in COVID-19. The repertoire was sequenced with immunoSEQ multiplex PCR; TCRdb's copy has only in-frame clones and lacks some. Of some 150,000 clones listed, about 90% were seen once; the top ten hold 1% to 1.5%. Specimen: PBMCs or T cells enriched from blood (not recorded which). All receptors derive from a human donor with acute COVID-19. The donor label of this sample is uncertain.

The chain uses TRBV5-1 and TRBJ1-3; a weak D match, TRBD1 (5 bases). Between the trimmed V and J ends, which lost 0 bases and 0 bases, there was a span of 10 bases. There are 16 residues in the CDR3. Germline assignment: CDR1 SGHRS and CDR2 YFSETQ. CDR3 sequence (DNA): TGCGCCAGCAGCTTGGTTGGGGCGAGCTCTGGAAACACCATATATTTT. Encoded protein: CASSLVGASSGNTIYF. The variable domain in full, with the rest retrieved from reference TRBV5-1 and TRBJ1-3, is KAGVTQTPRYLIKTRGQQVTLSCSPISGHRSVSWYQQTPGQGLQFLFEYFSETQRNKGNFPGRFSGRQFSNSRSEMNVSTLELGDSALYLCASSLVGASSGNTIYFGEGSWLTVV.

The gene calls are TRBV10-1 and TRBJ1-1; 8 nucleotides align to TRBD1. The CDR3 is 18 amino acids. The germline CDR1 and CDR2 sequences are WNHNN and SYGVQD (reference sequence). Losses at the gene ends were 2 bases for V and 6 bases for J; bases not matched to a gene: 17. CDR3 bases: TGCGCCAGCAGTGAGGGCCTCGATGGACAGGGCTCAAGCGCTGAAGCTTTCTTT. Its translation is CASSEGLDGQGSSAEAFF.

The rearrangement joins TRBV14 to TRBJ1-4, with a weak D call TRBD1 (5 bases). Trimming took 5 bases from V and 8 from J, leaving 12 bases between them. This CDR3 comprises 13 residues. CDR1 is SGHDN and CDR2 is FVKESK in the germline V gene. This chain's CDR3 is CASSRGFGEKLFF. The CDR3 DNA reads as TGTGCCAGCAGCAGGGGTTTCGGGGAAAAACTGTTTTTT.

This rearrangement joins TRBV29-1 to TRBJ1-6; 7 positions agree with TRBD1. The ends lost 5 bases at V and 5 bases at J; junction bases unmatched: 6. Germline V gene lookup returns CDR1 SQVTM and CDR2 ANQGSEA. CDR3 length: 14 residues. The CDR3 sequence is CSVLTGTHNSPLHF. The CDR3 DNA reads as TGCAGCGTTCTGACAGGGACTCATAATTCACCCCTCCACTTT.

This chain joins TRBV7-9 and TRBJ2-6, with TRBD2 as a possible D gene (5 bases). V lost 3 bases and J 0 bases, leaving 9 bases between the germline ends. Germline loops: CDR1 SEHNR, CDR2 FQNEAQ (reference sequence). The CDR3 is 16 amino acids. The CDR3 sequence is CASSLAGDSGANVLTF. CDR3 in DNA: TGTGCCAGCAGCTTGGCGGGCGACTCTGGGGCCAACGTCCTGACTTTC.

This sequence joins TRBV30 and TRBJ1-2; D remains ambiguous. The germline CDR1 and CDR2 sequences are GTSNPN and SVGIG (reference sequence). The V gene lost 2 bases and the J gene lost 0 bases, with 19 bases spanning the gap. This CDR3 spans 17 amino acids. CDR3 sequence: CAWSPGRGGRANYGYTF. CDR3 DNA sequence: TGTGCCTGGAGTCCCGGACGGGGAGGTAGAGCTAACTATGGCTACACCTTC.

This chain links TRBV30 with TRBJ1-3, with TRBD1 matching over 7 bases. The CDR3 has 13 residues. J was trimmed by 2 bases and V by 4 bases; bases with no gene match: 2. Germline V gene lookup returns CDR1 GTSNPN and CDR2 SVGIG (reference sequence). The DNA of the CDR3 is TGTGCCTGGATGGGGACAGCTGGAAACACCATATATTTT. This translates into CAWMGTAGNTIYF.

V is TRBV27 and J is TRBJ2-7; D is possibly TRBD1 (6 bases). Trimming removed 4 bases at V and 1 base at J, with 14 bases between. This CDR3 is 15 amino acids long. The V gene's germline CDR1 is MNHEY and CDR2 SMNVEV (reference sequence). The CDR3 here is CASSWSSGQSYEQYF. Written as DNA, the CDR3 is TGTGCCAGCAGTTGGTCATCTGGACAGTCCTACGAGCAGTACTTC.

This chain links TRBV18 with TRBJ2-2; possibly TRBD2 for D (6 bases). Per the germline V gene, CDR1 is KGHSH and CDR2 is LQKENI. The length of the CDR3 is 16 residues. Between the trimmed V and J ends, which lost 1 base and 4 bases, there was a span of 13 bases. The CDR3 nucleotides read TGTGCCAGCTCACCACGACTAGATCTTGGCACCGGGGAGCTGTTTTTT. Translation: CASSPRLDLGTGELFF.

The rearrangement uses TRBV7-2 and TRBJ2-5; 10 bases align to TRBD2. CDR3 length: 15 residues. V trimming: 4 bases; J trimming: 5 bases; junction bases outside the gene matches: 7. Germline V lookup: CDR1 SGHTA, CDR2 FQGNSA. CDR3 amino acids: CASSSQRGGQETQYF. Written as DNA, the CDR3 is TGTGCCAGCAGCTCTCAGCGGGGGGGCCAGGAGACCCAGTACTTC.

The chain has TRBV4-2 and TRBJ2-3; 8 bases map to TRBD2. This CDR3 comprises 18 residues. Germline-derived CDR1 and CDR2 are LGHNA and YNFKEQ. V shed 0 bases, J shed 6 bases, and the junction held 14 bases outside the gene matches. The CDR3: CASSQDRDSGATSDTQYF. CDR3 nucleotides: TGTGCCAGCAGCCAAGATCGAGATAGCGGGGCTACTTCGGATACGCAGTATTTT.

V usage is TRBV6-5 and J usage is TRBJ2-2; 10 bases agree with TRBD1. The CDR3 extends over 15 amino acids. Germline V lookup: CDR1 MNHEY, CDR2 SVGAGI. Trimming took 7 bases from V and 3 from J; bases not matched to a gene: 5. Here the CDR3 reads CASKRQGAYTGELFF. The CDR3 DNA reads as TGTGCCAGCAAGAGACAGGGGGCTTACACCGGGGAGCTGTTTTTT.

The chain combines TRBV30 with TRBJ2-7; 10 bases are a match to TRBD2. CDR3 length equals 15 residues. Germline V gene lookup returns CDR1 GTSNPN and CDR2 SVGIG (reference sequence). V dropped 3 bases and J dropped 3; count of bases not matched to a gene: 8. The CDR3 protein is CAWRKRGGQHYEQYF. The DNA for the CDR3 is TGTGCCTGGAGAAAGCGGGGGGGCCAACACTACGAGCAGTACTTC.

The chain employs TRBV6-5 and TRBJ2-1; weak D call: TRBD1 (5 bases). Germline CDR1 MNHEY, CDR2 SVGAGI. The ends were cut back, 4 bases at V and 7 bases at J, with 14 bases in the middle. CDR3 length: 14 amino acids. The chain's CDR3 is CASSLAKGPNEQFF. In DNA form, the CDR3 reads TGTGCCAGCAGTTTAGCTAAGGGGCCAAATGAGCAGTTCTTC.

This clone occurred once. The V call is TRBV5-6, the J call TRBJ1-2; TRBD1 aligns across 8 bases. V dropped 2 bases and J dropped 6; count of bases not matched to a gene: 6. In germline, CDR1 is SGHDT, CDR2 YYEEEE. There are 14 residues in the CDR3. CDR3 DNA sequence: TGTGCCAGCAGCTTCCGGACAGGGTCGAATGGCTACACCTTC. Its translation is CASSFRTGSNGYTF.

The rearrangement uses TRBV19 and TRBJ2-2; a possible D gene is TRBD2 (5 bases). CDR1 and CDR2 (germline): LNHDA, SQIVND (reference sequence). CDR3 length: 11 residues. Trimming took 6 bases from V and 7 from J, leaving 6 bases between them. The CDR3 sequence: CASRGGGELFF. CDR3 bases: TGTGCCAGTAGAGGAGGCGGGGAGCTGTTTTTT.

In this sample, this clone turned up a few times. V and J are TRBV9 and TRBJ1-6, with D uncertain. Germline V lookup: CDR1 SGDLS, CDR2 YYNGEE. This CDR3 has 14 amino acids. V was cut by 0 bases and J by 5 bases, with 6 bases left in between. The CDR3 spells CASSVERDNSPLHF. DNA for the CDR3: TGTGCCAGCAGCGTAGAACGGGATAATTCACCCCTCCACTTT.

Only one count was recorded for this clone. The V gene is TRBV18, the J gene TRBJ2-7; 7 bases map to TRBD1. Germline V gene lookup returns CDR1 KGHSH and CDR2 LQKENI. This CDR3 has 14 amino acids. V was clipped by 4 bases and J by 1 base; unmatched bases: 4. The CDR3 is CASSLRDRSYEQYF. CDR3 coding DNA: TGTGCCAGCTCACTAAGGGACAGATCCTACGAGCAGTACTTC. The whole variable domain, filled in from reference TRBV18 and TRBJ2-7, reads NAGVMQNPRHLVRRRGQEARLRCSPMKGHSHVYWYRQLPEEGLKFMVYLQKENIIDESGMPKERFSAEFPKEGPSILRIQQVVRGDSAAYFCASSLRDRSYEQYFGPGTRLTVT.

This clone was counted a few times. The chain recombines TRBV9 with TRBJ2-2; 10 bases align to TRBD2. J was trimmed by 2 bases and V by 4 bases; bases with no gene match: 5. Germline lookup yields CDR1 SGDLS and CDR2 YYNGEE. The CDR3 is made up of 16 amino acids. This CDR3 reads CASSIASGGNTGELFF. CDR3 bases: TGTGCCAGCAGCATCGCTAGCGGGGGCAACACCGGGGAGCTGTTTTTT. The whole variable domain, remainder taken from reference TRBV9 and TRBJ2-2, is DSGVTQTPKHLITATGQRVTLRCSPRSGDLSVYWYQQSLDQGLQFLIQYYNGEERAKGNILERFSAQQFPDLHSELNLSSLELGDSALYFCASSIASGGNTGELFFGEGSRLTVL.

The chain employs TRBV20-1 and TRBJ2-3, with D possibly being TRBD2 (6 bases). With 3 bases removed from V and 3 bases from J, the gap between germline ends came to 16 bases. Germline CDR1 reads DFQATT; CDR2 reads SNEGSKA (reference sequence). The CDR3 length is 15 residues. The CDR3 DNA follows: TGCAGTGCTAGTCTGTCTAGCGACATGACAGATACGCAGTATTTT. This codes for CSASLSSDMTDTQYF.

The rearrangement joins TRBV12-5 to TRBJ2-5; 8 positions match TRBD1. V shed 5 bases and J 4 bases; nucleotides not matched to a gene: 3. Germline V gene lookup returns CDR1 LGHNT and CDR2 FRNRAP. This CDR3 region has 13 residues. In nucleotides, the CDR3 is TGTGCTAGTGGTCGGACAGGGCCAGAGACCCAGTACTTC. Encoded protein: CASGRTGPETQYF.

V and J are TRBV7-3 and TRBJ1-2, with TRBD1 matching 10 bases. V shed 5 bases, J shed 4 bases, and the junction held 10 bases outside the gene matches. Per the germline V gene, CDR1 is SGHTA and CDR2 is FQGTGA. There are 16 residues in the CDR3. The CDR3 nucleotides read TGTGCCAGCAGCCCGTCCGACAGGGGGCACGTCTATGGCTACACCTTC. Translated, it gives CASSPSDRGHVYGYTF.